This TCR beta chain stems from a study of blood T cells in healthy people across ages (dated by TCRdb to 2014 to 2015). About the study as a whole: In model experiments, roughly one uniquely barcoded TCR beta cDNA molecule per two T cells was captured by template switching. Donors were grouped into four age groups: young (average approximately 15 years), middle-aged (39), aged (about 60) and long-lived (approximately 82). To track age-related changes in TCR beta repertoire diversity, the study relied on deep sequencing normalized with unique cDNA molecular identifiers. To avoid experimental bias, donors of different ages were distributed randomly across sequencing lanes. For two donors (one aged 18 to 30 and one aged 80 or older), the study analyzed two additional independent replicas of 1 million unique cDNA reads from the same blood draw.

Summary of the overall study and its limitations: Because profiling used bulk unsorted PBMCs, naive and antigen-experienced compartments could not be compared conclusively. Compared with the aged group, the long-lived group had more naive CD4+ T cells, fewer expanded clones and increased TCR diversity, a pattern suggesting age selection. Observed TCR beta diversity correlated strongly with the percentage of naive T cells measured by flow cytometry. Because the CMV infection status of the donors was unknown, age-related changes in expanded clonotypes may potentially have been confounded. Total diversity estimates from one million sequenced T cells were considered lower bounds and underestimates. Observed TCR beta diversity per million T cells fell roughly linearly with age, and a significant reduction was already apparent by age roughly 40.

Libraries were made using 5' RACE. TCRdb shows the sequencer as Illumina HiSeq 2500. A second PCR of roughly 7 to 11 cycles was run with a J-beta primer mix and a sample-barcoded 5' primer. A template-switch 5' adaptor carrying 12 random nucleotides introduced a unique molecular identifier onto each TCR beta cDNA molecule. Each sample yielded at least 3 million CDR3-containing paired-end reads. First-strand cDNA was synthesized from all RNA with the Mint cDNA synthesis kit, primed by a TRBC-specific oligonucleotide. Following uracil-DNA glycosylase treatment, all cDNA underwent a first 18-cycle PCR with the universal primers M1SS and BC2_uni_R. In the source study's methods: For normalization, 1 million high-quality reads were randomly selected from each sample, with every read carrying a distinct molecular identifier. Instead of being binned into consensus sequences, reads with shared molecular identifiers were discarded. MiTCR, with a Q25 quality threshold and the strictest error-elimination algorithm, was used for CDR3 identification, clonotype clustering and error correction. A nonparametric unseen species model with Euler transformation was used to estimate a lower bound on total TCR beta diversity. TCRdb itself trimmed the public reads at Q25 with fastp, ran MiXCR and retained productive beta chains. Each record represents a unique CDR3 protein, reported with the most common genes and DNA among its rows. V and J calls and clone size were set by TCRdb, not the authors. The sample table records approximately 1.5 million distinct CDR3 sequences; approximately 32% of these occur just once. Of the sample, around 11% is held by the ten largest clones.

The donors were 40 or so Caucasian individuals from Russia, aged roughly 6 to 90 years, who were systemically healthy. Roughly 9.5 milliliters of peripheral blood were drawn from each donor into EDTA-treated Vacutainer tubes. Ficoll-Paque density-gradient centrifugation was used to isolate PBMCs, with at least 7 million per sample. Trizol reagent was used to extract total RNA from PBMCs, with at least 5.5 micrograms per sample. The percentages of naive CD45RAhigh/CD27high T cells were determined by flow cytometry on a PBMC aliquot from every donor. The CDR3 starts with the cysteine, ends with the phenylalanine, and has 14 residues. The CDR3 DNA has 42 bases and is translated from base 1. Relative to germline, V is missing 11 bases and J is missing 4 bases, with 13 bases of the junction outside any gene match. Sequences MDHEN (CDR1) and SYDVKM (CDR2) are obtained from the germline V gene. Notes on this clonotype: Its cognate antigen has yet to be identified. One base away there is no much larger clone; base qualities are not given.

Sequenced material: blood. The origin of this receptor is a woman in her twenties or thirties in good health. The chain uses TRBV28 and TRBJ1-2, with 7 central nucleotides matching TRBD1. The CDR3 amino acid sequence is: CASKPSGTAYGYTF. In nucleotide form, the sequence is TGTGCCTCAAAGCCCTCCGGGACAGCCTATGGCTACACCTTC.